This T cell receptor (beta chain) was profiled in a study of blood T cell repertoires in COVID-19. Whole-study context: There were acute and convalescent COVID-19 samples, and they came from the United States, Italy and Spain.

Trimming stripped 2 bases from V and 0 bases from J, with 4 bases between. This CDR3 has 13 residues. Per germline, CDR1 MNHNS and CDR2 SASEGT. This table comes from immunoSEQ multiplex PCR, and its TCRdb copy is limited to in-frame clones, with some not included. The data contain around 700,000 clones, 80% to 90% of them singletons. This TCR derives from a young woman with acute or convalescent COVID-19. This chain links TRBV6-1 with TRBJ1-1; D is unclear. The sequenced sample consisted of peripheral blood. The CDR3 coding sequence is TGTGCCAGCAGTGAACGGGTGAACACTGAAGCTTTCTTT. This sequence encodes CASSERVNTEAFF.